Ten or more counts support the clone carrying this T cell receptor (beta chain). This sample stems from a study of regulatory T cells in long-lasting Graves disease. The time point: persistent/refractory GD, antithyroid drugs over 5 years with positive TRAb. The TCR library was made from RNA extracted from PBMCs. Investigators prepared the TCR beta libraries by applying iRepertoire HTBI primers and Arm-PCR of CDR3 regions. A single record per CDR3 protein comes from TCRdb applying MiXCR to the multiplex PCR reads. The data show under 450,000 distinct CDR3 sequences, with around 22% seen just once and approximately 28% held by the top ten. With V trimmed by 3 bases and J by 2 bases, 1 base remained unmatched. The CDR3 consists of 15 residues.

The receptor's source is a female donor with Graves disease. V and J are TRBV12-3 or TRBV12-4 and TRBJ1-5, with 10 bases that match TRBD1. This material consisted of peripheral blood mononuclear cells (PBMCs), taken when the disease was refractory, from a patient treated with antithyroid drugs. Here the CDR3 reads CASSFGQGGNQPQHF. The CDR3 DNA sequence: TGTGCCAGCAGTTTCGGACAGGGGGGCAATCAGCCCCAGCATTTT.